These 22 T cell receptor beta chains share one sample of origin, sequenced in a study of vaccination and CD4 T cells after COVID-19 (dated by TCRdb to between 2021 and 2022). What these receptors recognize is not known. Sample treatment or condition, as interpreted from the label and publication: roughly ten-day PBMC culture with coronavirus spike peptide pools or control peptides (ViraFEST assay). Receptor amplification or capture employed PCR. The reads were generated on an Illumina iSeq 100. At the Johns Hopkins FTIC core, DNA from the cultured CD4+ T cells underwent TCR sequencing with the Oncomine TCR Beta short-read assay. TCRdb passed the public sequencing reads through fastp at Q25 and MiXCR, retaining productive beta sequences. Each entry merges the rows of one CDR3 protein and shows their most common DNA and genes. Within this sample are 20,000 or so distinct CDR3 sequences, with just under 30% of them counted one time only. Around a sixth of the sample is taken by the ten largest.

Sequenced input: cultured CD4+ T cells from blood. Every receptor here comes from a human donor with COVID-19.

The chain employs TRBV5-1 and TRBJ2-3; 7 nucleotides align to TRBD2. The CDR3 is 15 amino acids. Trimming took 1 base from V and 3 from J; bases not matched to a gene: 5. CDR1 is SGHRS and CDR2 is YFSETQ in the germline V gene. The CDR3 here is CASSLRGVLTDTQYF. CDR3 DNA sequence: TGCGCCAGCAGCTTGCGGGGGGTGCTTACAGATACGCAGTATTTT.

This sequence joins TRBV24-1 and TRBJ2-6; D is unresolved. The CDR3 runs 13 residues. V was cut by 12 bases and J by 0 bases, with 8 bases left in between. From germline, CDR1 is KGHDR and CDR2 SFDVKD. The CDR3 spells CASSHSGANVLTF. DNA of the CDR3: TGTGCCTCAAGCCACTCTGGGGCCAACGTCCTGACTTTC.

The CDR3 spells CASSPGPRTQYF. The DNA for the CDR3 is TGTGCCAGCAGTCCGGGGCCACGGACCCAGTACTTC. The chain employs TRBV6-1 and TRBJ2-5, with D tentatively TRBD1 or TRBD2 (5 bases each). V lost 5 bases to trimming and J lost 7 bases, with 11 bases between them. Germline CDR1 MNHNS, CDR2 SASEGT. The CDR3 runs to 12 residues.

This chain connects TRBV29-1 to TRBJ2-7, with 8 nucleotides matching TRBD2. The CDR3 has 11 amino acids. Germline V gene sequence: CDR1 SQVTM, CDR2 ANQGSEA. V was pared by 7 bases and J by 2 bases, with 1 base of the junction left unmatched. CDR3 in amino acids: CSAGRAYEQYF. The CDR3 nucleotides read TGCAGCGCCGGGAGGGCCTACGAGCAGTACTTC.

Written as DNA, the CDR3 is TGTGCCAGCAGTGACCCACAGGGGTCTCGGTATGGCTACACCTTC. Translated: CASSDPQGSRYGYTF. The chain carries TRBV6-1 and TRBJ1-2; 7 bases are shared with TRBD1. Germline loops: CDR1 MNHNS, CDR2 SASEGT. The CDR3 has 15 residues. The V segment lost 3 bases and the J segment 5 bases; nucleotides outside the gene matches: 9.

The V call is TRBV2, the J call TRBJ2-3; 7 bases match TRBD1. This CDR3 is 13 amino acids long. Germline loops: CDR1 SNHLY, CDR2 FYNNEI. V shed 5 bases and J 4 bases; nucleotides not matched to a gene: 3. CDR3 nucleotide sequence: TGTGCCAGCAGTACACAGGGGCCAGATACGCAGTATTTT. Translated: CASSTQGPDTQYF. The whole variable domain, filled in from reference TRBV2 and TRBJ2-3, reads EPEVTQTPSHQVTQMGQEVILRCVPISNHLYFYWYRQILGQKVEFLVSFYNNEISEKSEIFDDQFSVERPDGSNFTLKIRSTKLEDSAMYFCASSTQGPDTQYFGPGTRLTVL.

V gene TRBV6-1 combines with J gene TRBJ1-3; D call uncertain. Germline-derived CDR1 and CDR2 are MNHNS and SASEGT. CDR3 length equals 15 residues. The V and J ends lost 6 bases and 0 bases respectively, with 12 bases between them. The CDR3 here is CASRFQDFSGNTIYF. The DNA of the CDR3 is TGTGCCAGCAGGTTTCAAGATTTCTCTGGAAACACCATATATTTT.

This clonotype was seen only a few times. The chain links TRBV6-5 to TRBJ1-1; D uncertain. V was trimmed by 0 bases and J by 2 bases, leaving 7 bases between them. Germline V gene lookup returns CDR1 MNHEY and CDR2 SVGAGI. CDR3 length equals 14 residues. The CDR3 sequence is CASSYSLYNTEAFF. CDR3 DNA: TGTGCCAGCAGTTACTCACTTTATAACACTGAAGCTTTCTTT.

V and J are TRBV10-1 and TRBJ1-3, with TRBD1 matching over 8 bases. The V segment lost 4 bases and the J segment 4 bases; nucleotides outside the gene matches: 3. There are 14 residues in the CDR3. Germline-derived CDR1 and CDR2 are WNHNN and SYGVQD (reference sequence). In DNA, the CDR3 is TGCGCCAGCAGTGGACAGGGGTCCGGAAACACCATATATTTT. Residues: CASSGQGSGNTIYF.

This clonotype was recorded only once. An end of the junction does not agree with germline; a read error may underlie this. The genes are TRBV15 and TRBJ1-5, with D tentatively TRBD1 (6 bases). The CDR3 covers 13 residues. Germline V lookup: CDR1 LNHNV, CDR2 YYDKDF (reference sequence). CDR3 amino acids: CVTQGQLNQPQHF. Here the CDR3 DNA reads TGTGTCACCCAAGGACAGTTAAATCAGCCCCAGCATTTT.

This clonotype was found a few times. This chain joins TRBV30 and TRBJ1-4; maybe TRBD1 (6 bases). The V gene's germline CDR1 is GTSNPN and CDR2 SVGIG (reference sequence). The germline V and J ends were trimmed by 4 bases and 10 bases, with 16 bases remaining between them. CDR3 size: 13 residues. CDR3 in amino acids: CAWKPGEGGKLFF. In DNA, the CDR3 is TGTGCCTGGAAGCCAGGGGAGGGCGGAAAACTGTTTTTT. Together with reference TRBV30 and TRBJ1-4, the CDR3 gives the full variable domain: SQTIHQWPATLVQPVGSPLSLECTVEGTSNPNLYWYRQAAGRGLQLLFYSVGIGQISSEVPQNLSASRPQDRQFILSSKKLLLSDSGFYLCAWKPGEGGKLFFGSGTQLSVL.

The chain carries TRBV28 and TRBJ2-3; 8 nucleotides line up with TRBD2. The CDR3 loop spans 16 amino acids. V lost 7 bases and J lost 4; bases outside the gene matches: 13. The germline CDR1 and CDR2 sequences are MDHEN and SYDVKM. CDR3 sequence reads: CASNSQGTSFADTQYF. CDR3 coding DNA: TGTGCCAGCAATTCTCAGGGGACTAGTTTCGCAGATACGCAGTATTTT.

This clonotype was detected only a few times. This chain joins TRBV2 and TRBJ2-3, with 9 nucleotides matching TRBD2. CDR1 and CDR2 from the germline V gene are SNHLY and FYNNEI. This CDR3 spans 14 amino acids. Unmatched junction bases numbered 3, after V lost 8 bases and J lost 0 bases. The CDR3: CASLAGKSTDTQYF. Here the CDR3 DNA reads TGTGCCAGCCTAGCGGGAAAGAGCACAGATACGCAGTATTTT.

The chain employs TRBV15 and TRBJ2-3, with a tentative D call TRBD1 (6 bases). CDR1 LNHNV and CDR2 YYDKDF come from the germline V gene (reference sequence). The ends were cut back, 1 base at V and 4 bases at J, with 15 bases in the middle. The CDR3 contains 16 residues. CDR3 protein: CATSRATGMVADTQYF. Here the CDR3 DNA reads TGTGCCACCAGCAGAGCCACAGGGATGGTCGCAGATACGCAGTATTTT.

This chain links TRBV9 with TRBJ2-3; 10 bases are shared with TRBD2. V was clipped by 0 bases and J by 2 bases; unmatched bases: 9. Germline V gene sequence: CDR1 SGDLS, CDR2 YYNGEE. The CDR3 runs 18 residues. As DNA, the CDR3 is TGTGCCAGCAGCGTAGGGTCAGGACTAGCGGAAATCACAGATACGCAGTATTTT. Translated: CASSVGSGLAEITDTQYF.

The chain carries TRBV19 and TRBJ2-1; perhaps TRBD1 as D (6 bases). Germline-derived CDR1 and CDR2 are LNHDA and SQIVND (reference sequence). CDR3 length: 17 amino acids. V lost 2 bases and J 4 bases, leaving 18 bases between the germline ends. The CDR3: CASSIPPDSRWYNEQFF. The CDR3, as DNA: TGTGCCAGTAGTATACCTCCGGACAGTCGGTGGTACAATGAGCAGTTCTTC.

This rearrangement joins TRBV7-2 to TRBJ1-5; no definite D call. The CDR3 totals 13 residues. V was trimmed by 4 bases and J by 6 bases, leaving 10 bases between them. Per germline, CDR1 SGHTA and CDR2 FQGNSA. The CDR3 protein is CASSWVEAQPQHF. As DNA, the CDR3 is TGTGCCAGCAGCTGGGTGGAGGCTCAGCCCCAGCATTTT.

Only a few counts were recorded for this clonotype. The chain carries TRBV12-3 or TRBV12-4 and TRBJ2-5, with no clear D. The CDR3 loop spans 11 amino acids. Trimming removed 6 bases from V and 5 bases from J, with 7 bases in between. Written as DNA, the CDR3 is TGTGCCAGCAGCGCGAGGGAGACCCAGTACTTC. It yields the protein CASSARETQYF.

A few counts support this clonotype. The CDR3 DNA reads as TGTGCCAGCACCTCACAGGGATCTCAGCCCCAGCATTTT. Encoded protein: CASTSQGSQPQHF. This chain joins TRBV12-3 or TRBV12-4 and TRBJ1-5; D might be TRBD1 (6 bases). V was trimmed by 7 bases and J by 6 bases, leaving 13 bases between them. This CDR3 region has 13 residues.

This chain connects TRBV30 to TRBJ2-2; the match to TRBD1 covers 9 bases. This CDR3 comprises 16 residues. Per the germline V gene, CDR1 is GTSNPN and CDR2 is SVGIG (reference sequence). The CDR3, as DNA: TGTGCATATGGAAGGGGGGGACAGGGAAGAACCGGGGAGCTGTTTTTT. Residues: CAYGRGGQGRTGELFF.

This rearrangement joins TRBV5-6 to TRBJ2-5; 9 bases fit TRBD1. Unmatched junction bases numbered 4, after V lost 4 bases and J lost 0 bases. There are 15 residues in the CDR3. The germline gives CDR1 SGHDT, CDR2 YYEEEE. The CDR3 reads CASSRDRGNQETQYF. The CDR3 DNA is TGTGCCAGCAGCCGTGACAGGGGGAACCAAGAGACCCAGTACTTC.

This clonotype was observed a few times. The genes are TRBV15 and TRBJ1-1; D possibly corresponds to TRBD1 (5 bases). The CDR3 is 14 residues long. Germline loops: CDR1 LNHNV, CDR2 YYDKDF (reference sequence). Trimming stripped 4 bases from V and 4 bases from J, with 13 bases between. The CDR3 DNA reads TGTGCCACCAGCACCAGGGTAAGTGGCACTGAAGCTTTCTTT. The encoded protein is CATSTRVSGTEAFF. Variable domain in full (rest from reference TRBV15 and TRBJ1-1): DAMVIQNPRYQVTQFGKPVTLSCSQTLNHNVMYWYQQKSSQAPKLLFHYYDKDFNNEADTPDNFQSRRPNTSFCFLDIRSPGLGDTAMYLCATSTRVSGTEAFFGQGTRLTVV.